These 23 T cell receptor beta chains originate from one sample sequenced in a study of control samples from healthy donors and cancer patients. Data came from immunoSEQ multiplex PCR; TCRdb stores just in-frame clones and leaves some out. The table shows about 180,000 clones, with about 92% occurring only once. Sequencing was performed on blood. All receptors derive from a man younger than 40 in good health.

The gene calls are TRBV7-6 and TRBJ2-4; possible D gene TRBD1, 6 bases. Trimming shortened V by 2 bases and J by 8 bases, and 7 bases separated the two germline ends. The CDR3 has 12 residues. Germline values: CDR1 SGHVS, CDR2 FNYEAQ. As DNA, the CDR3 is TGTGCCAGCAGCTTAAAGGGGGACATTCAGTACTTC. It encodes CASSLKGDIQYF.

The J gene is TRBJ2-7, the V gene TRBV12-3 or TRBV12-4; no clear D gene. The germline V and J ends were trimmed by 6 bases and 3 bases, with 12 bases remaining between them. The CDR3 spans 13 residues. CDR3 bases: TGTGCCAGCAGCACCATAGCCTTCTACGAGCAGTACTTC. It yields the protein CASSTIAFYEQYF.

The J gene is TRBJ1-2, the V gene TRBV7-2; D might be TRBD1 (6 bases). This CDR3 spans 14 amino acids. The V gene's germline CDR1 is SGHTA and CDR2 FQGNSA. Trimming took off 3 bases at V and 8 bases at J, with 16 bases between the two ends. The DNA for the CDR3 is TGTGCCAGCAGCTTCCAGACAGGCTCCAGCGGCTACACCTTC. It encodes CASSFQTGSSGYTF.

In its sample, this clone was seen once. The genes are TRBV11-2 and TRBJ2-3, with 7 bases matching TRBD1. Germline CDR1 SGHAT, CDR2 FQNNGV. The CDR3 is made up of 17 amino acids. Unmatched junction bases numbered 14, after V lost 5 bases and J lost 3 bases. The CDR3 loop is CASSPTPGTESTDTQYF. Written as DNA, the CDR3 is TGTGCCAGCAGCCCAACCCCCGGGACAGAATCAACAGATACGCAGTATTTT.

The V and J genes are TRBV6-2 or TRBV6-3 and TRBJ2-1; no definite D call. Trimming removed 1 base from V and 5 bases from J, with 6 bases in between. CDR3 length: 13 amino acids. Per the germline V gene, CDR1 is MNHEY and CDR2 is SVGEGT. The CDR3 nucleotides are TGTGCCAGCAGTTACTACTACCACAATGAGCAGTTCTTC. Protein: CASSYYYHNEQFF.

J is TRBJ2-7 and V is TRBV5-4; TRBD1 might be the D (6 bases). In germline, CDR1 is SGHNT, CDR2 YYREEE (reference sequence). Trimming shortened V by 5 bases and J by 2 bases, and 11 bases separated the two germline ends. The CDR3 has 13 residues. The CDR3 DNA follows: TGTGCCAGCAGTTTCCAGGGGACCTACGAGCAGTACTTC. Its protein product is CASSFQGTYEQYF. Filled out from reference TRBV5-4 and TRBJ2-7, the complete variable domain reads ETGVTQSPTHLIKTRGQQVTLRCSSQSGHNTVSWYQQALGQGPQFIFQYYREEENGRGNFPPRFSGLQFPNYSSELNVNALELDDSALYLCASSFQGTYEQYFGPGTRLTVT.

This sequence joins TRBV28 and TRBJ2-7, with D perhaps TRBD1 (5 bases). The ends were cut back, 6 bases at V and 7 bases at J, with 16 bases in the middle. Germline loops: CDR1 MDHEN, CDR2 SYDVKM. The CDR3 consists of 13 residues. This CDR3 reads CASRGTGMGEQYF. In DNA, the CDR3 is TGTGCCAGCAGGGGCACAGGAATGGGGGAGCAGTACTTC. Using reference TRBV28 and TRBJ2-7 for the parts outside the CDR3, the full variable domain is DVKVTQSSRYLVKRTGEKVFLECVQDMDHENMFWYRQDPGLGLRLIYFSYDVKMKEKGDIPEGYSVSREKKERFSLILESASTNQTSMYLCASRGTGMGEQYFGPGTRLTVT.

The J gene is TRBJ2-3, the V gene TRBV28; 7 bases are a match to TRBD2. J gave up 1 base and V 3 bases, and 1 base lay outside the gene matches. Germline loops: CDR1 MDHEN, CDR2 SYDVKM. This CDR3 spans 14 amino acids. Here the CDR3 DNA reads TGTGCCAGCAGTTTTGGGGGGGGCACAGATACGCAGTATTTT. Translation: CASSFGGGTDTQYF.

The chain has TRBV19 and TRBJ1-4; TRBD1 is a possible D gene (6 bases). Trimming removed 6 bases at V and 8 bases at J, with 19 bases between. CDR1 and CDR2 from the germline V gene are LNHDA and SQIVND (reference sequence). This CDR3 contains 15 residues. The DNA of the CDR3 is TGTGCCAGTAGCAACCCCGCGGGCACAGGGGAAAAACTGTTTTTT. The encoded protein is CASSNPAGTGEKLFF.

This CDR3 reads CASSSGTGGYEQYF. The CDR3 DNA is TGTGCCAGCAGCTCCGGGACAGGGGGCTACGAGCAGTACTTC. This chain connects TRBV6-5 to TRBJ2-7; 11 nucleotides agree with TRBD1. In germline, CDR1 is MNHEY, CDR2 SVGAGI. The CDR3 length is 14 residues. With V trimmed by 6 bases and J by 3 bases, 4 bases remained unmatched.

The chain uses TRBV27 and TRBJ2-2, with D unresolved. The CDR3 is made up of 13 amino acids. V was cut by 7 bases and J by 1 base, with 7 bases left in between. The V gene's germline CDR1 is MNHEY and CDR2 SMNVEV (reference sequence). The CDR3: CASNLLNTGELFF. CDR3 nucleotides: TGTGCCAGCAATCTACTGAACACCGGGGAGCTGTTTTTT.

The chain employs TRBV21-1 and TRBJ1-5. TRBV21-1 is classified as a pseudogene. This CDR3 is built from 17 residues. The CDR3 spells CASKFFREGSGNQPQHF. CDR3 coding DNA: TGTGCCAGCAAGTTCTTCAGGGAAGGTAGCGGCAATCAGCCCCAGCATTTT.

The gene calls are TRBV2 and TRBJ2-5, with TRBD1 matching 8 bases. From germline, CDR1 is SNHLY and CDR2 FYNNEI. This CDR3 contains 16 residues. V lost 5 bases to trimming and J lost 1 base; unmatched junction nucleotides: 9. DNA of the CDR3: TGTGCCAGCAGTTATAGCCAGGGGGCGATCCAAGAGACCCAGTACTTC. Protein: CASSYSQGAIQETQYF.

This clone was seen once. The chain joins TRBV18 to TRBJ1-2; 7 bases map to TRBD1. V lost 4 bases to trimming and J lost 4 bases; unmatched junction nucleotides: 6. Germline V gene lookup returns CDR1 KGHSH and CDR2 LQKENI. This CDR3 spans 14 amino acids. CDR3 in amino acids: CASSQQGGLYGYTF. In DNA, the CDR3 is TGTGCCAGCTCACAACAAGGGGGCCTCTATGGCTACACCTTC. Variable domain in full (rest from reference TRBV18 and TRBJ1-2): NAGVMQNPRHLVRRRGQEARLRCSPMKGHSHVYWYRQLPEEGLKFMVYLQKENIIDESGMPKERFSAEFPKEGPSILRIQQVVRGDSAAYFCASSQQGGLYGYTFGSGTRLTVV.

The V call is TRBV6-5, the J call TRBJ2-7; D is possibly TRBD2 (5 bases). Germline CDR1 reads MNHEY; CDR2 reads SVGAGI. Trimming took 6 bases from V and 2 from J, leaving 8 bases between them. CDR3 length: 12 amino acids. DNA for the CDR3: TGTGCCAGCAGGTCCGGGACCTACGAGCAGTACTTC. Residues: CASRSGTYEQYF.

This chain joins TRBV5-1 and TRBJ1-1, with 8 bases fitting TRBD1. This CDR3 contains 16 residues. Trimming at V came to 3 bases and at J to 1 base, leaving 8 bases not matched to a gene. CDR1 SGHRS and CDR2 YFSETQ come from the germline V gene. The CDR3 nucleotides read TGCGCCAGCAGCTCGGACAGGGTCCTTCAGAACACTGAAGCTTTCTTT. This encodes CASSSDRVLQNTEAFF.

The sample holds one count of this clone. The junction shows a germline mismatch at one end, possibly a read error. The V gene is TRBV6-2 or TRBV6-3, the J gene TRBJ2-2, with TRBD1 as a possible D gene (5 bases). The CDR3 is made up of 15 amino acids. Germline V gene data show CDR1 as MNHEY and CDR2 as SVGEGT. In DNA form, the CDR3 reads TGTGCCAGCACTTACCAGCAGGGGAACACCGGGGAGCTGTTTTTT. This encodes CASTYQQGNTGELFF.

This chain joins TRBV20-1 and TRBJ1-1, with unresolved D. The germline V gene encodes CDR1 DFQATT and CDR2 SNEGSKA (reference sequence). Trimming removed 3 bases from V and 6 bases from J, with 2 bases in between. The CDR3 sequence is 9 residues long. The CDR3 sequence is CSASSEAFF. CDR3 coding DNA: TGCAGTGCTAGCTCTGAAGCTTTCTTT.

The rearrangement uses TRBV14 and TRBJ2-7; D not certain. V lost 3 bases, J lost 5 bases, and 14 bases lay in between. Germline V lookup: CDR1 SGHDN, CDR2 FVKESK. This CDR3 region has 14 residues. In nucleotides, the CDR3 is TGTGCCAGCAGCCAGGAGAATTTGAACCACGAGCAGTACTTC. It is translated as CASSQENLNHEQYF.

This chain links TRBV27 with TRBJ1-6; weak D call: TRBD1 (6 bases). The CDR3 sequence is 17 residues long. Trimming stripped 7 bases from V and 10 bases from J, with 26 bases between. Germline V gives CDR1 MNHEY, CDR2 SMNVEV (reference sequence). CDR3 in amino acids: CASTIIDGRGWGSPLHF. Here the CDR3 DNA reads TGTGCCAGCACTATCATCGACGGAAGGGGGTGGGGCTCACCCCTCCACTTT.

CDR3 sequence (DNA): TGTGCCATCAGTCATCCGGCAGGGGGCACAGATACGCAGTATTTT. This encodes CAISHPAGGTDTQYF. The chain recombines TRBV10-3 with TRBJ2-3; weak D call: TRBD1 (6 bases). V was clipped by 5 bases and J by 1 base, with 13 bases between them. The CDR3 has 15 residues. Germline lookup yields CDR1 ENHRY and CDR2 SYGVKD.

V and J are TRBV10-1 and TRBJ1-4, with a tentative D call TRBD1 (5 bases). The V gene's germline CDR1 is WNHNN and CDR2 SYGVQD (reference sequence). CDR3 length: 15 residues. Trimming took off 4 bases at V and 2 bases at J, with 11 bases between the two ends. CDR3 sequence: CASSAGGATNEKLFF. CDR3 coding DNA: TGCGCCAGCAGTGCAGGCGGGGCGACTAATGAAAAACTGTTTTTT.

The genes are TRBV28 and TRBJ1-3; D not resolved. Per germline, CDR1 MDHEN and CDR2 SYDVKM. The germline V and J ends were trimmed by 8 bases and 2 bases, with 4 bases remaining between them. The CDR3 is made up of 11 amino acids. The CDR3 loop is CASGAGNTIYF. In nucleotides, the CDR3 is TGTGCCAGCGGGGCTGGAAACACCATATATTTT.